A selection of T cell receptor beta chains follows, all from one sample in a study of control samples from healthy donors and cancer patients. Sequencing used immunoSEQ multiplex PCR; TCRdb keeps in-frame clones, though not all of them. The sample has about 63,000 clones; 80% to 90% are singletons. What was sequenced was PBMCs. The receptors shown here come from a woman aged 60-75 years with lung cancer. CDR3s include the opening cysteine and the closing phenylalanine or tryptophan. A D gene is named only where the DNA matches it firmly. Not all rows give a size; the values are once, few, many and, for expanded clones, a class.

clone_size	j_call	d_call	v_call	cdr3_aa	cdr3_nt
-	TRBJ1-6	-	TRBV5-4	CASSLDGGDSYNSPLHF	TGTGCCAGCAGTTTGGATGGGGGCGACTCCTATAATTCACCCCTCCACTTT
-	TRBJ2-3	-	TRBV2	CASSVGDTQYF	TGTGCCAGCAGTGTTGGAGATACGCAGTATTTT
-	TRBJ1-5	-	TRBV18	CASSARMVDGQPQHF	TGTGCCAGCTCGGCTCGAATGGTGGATGGTCAGCCCCAGCATTTT
-	TRBJ2-7	-	TRBV18	CASSPVTLAHHEQYF	TGTGCCAGCTCACCGGTTACCCTAGCGCACCACGAGCAGTACTTC
-	TRBJ1-6	-	TRBV3-1/TRBV3-2	CASSPSGNSNSPLHF	TGTGCCAGCAGCCCGTCAGGGAATAGTAATTCACCCCTCCACTTT
-	TRBJ1-5	-	TRBV28	CASSSPAGSNQPQHF	TGTGCCAGCAGTTCGCCGGCCGGTAGCAATCAGCCCCAGCATTTT
-	TRBJ1-1	-	TRBV9	CASSPRGDPMNTEAFF	TGTGCCAGCAGCCCCCGTGGGGACCCGATGAACACTGAAGCTTTCTTT
few	TRBJ2-7	TRBD1	TRBV5-1	CASSSGQAAYEQYF	TGCGCCAGCAGCTCGGGACAGGCTGCCTACGAGCAGTACTTC
-	TRBJ2-3	TRBD2	TRBV5-1	CASSWLAGGTDTQYF	TGCGCCAGCAGCTGGCTAGCGGGGGGCACAGATACGCAGTATTTT
few	TRBJ1-3	-	TRBV29-1	CSVQFAGNTIYF	TGCAGCGTTCAATTTGCTGGAAACACCATATATTTT
-	TRBJ1-5	-	TRBV7-8	CASSRDRSNQPQHF	TGTGCCAGCAGCCGAGACCGTAGCAATCAGCCCCAGCATTTT
-	TRBJ1-2	-	TRBV4-2	CASSQVLGRDLGRYTF	TGTGCCAGCAGCCAAGTTTTAGGGAGGGACCTCGGTCGCTACACCTTC
-	TRBJ2-1	TRBD2	TRBV28	CASSFVSGGYNEQFF	TGTGCCAGCAGTTTTGTTAGCGGGGGGTACAATGAGCAGTTCTTC
-	TRBJ2-7	TRBD2	TRBV11-2	CASSLERGLAGGTNIYEQYF	TGTGCCAGCAGCTTAGAGAGGGGACTAGCGGGAGGGACTAACATCTACGAGCAGTACTTC
-	TRBJ1-5	-	TRBV7-2	CASSLGRNNQPQHF	TGTGCCAGCAGCTTGGGACGCAACAATCAGCCCCAGCATTTT
-	TRBJ2-5	TRBD2	TRBV5-4	CASSLNGGLAGTQYF	TGTGCCAGCAGCTTGAATGGGGGACTAGCGGGGACCCAGTACTTC
-	TRBJ1-5	-	TRBV2	CASSDSYSNQPQHF	TGTGCCAGCAGTGACAGTTATAGCAATCAGCCCCAGCATTTT
-	TRBJ1-4	TRBD1	TRBV4-1	CASSQVDRAEKLFF	TGCGCCAGCAGCCAAGTAGACAGGGCGGAAAAACTGTTTTTT
-	TRBJ1-1	TRBD1	TRBV10-2	CASSVNQGATEAFF	TGCGCCAGCAGTGTAAATCAGGGGGCCACTGAAGCTTTCTTT
-	TRBJ1-4	TRBD1	TRBV5-1	CASSLVTGGYEKLFF	TGCGCCAGCAGCTTGGTGACAGGGGGATATGAAAAACTGTTTTTT
-	TRBJ1-2	-	TRBV6-6	CASSPAGYGYTF	TGTGCCAGCAGCCCCGCCGGCTATGGCTACACCTTC
-	TRBJ2-3	TRBD2	TRBV15	CATSRDITSGYTDTQYF	TGTGCCACCAGCAGAGATATAACTAGCGGATACACAGATACGCAGTATTTT
-	TRBJ2-7	-	TRBV5-1	CASSSTGLEQYF	TGCGCCAGCAGCTCCACAGGGCTCGAGCAGTACTTC
once	TRBJ2-3	TRBD1	TRBV7-8	CASSSGGQGAIPDTQYF	TGTGCCAGCAGCTCCGGGGGACAGGGGGCGATCCCAGATACGCAGTATTTT
few	TRBJ2-2	TRBD2	TRBV5-6	CASSLAGGAGELFF	TGTGCCAGCAGCCTAGCGGGTGGCGCCGGGGAGCTGTTTTTT
-	TRBJ2-7	TRBD2	TRBV5-4	CASSPAAGSGGTNEQYF	TGTGCCAGCAGCCCCGCCGCGGGAAGCGGGGGTACGAACGAGCAGTACTTC
-	TRBJ1-4	-	TRBV14	CASSGGFNEKLFF	TGTGCCAGCAGTGGAGGGTTTAATGAAAAACTGTTTTTT
-	TRBJ2-2	-	TRBV5-1	CASSLKIETGELFF	TGCGCCAGCAGCTTGAAAATTGAGACCGGGGAGCTGTTTTTT
-	TRBJ2-7	TRBD2	TRBV9	CASSVGRGGAYEQYF	TGTGCCAGCAGCGTAGGACGGGGGGGGGCCTACGAGCAGTACTTC
once	TRBJ2-2	-	TRBV18	CASSRNRDTGELFF	TGTGCCAGCTCACGGAACAGGGACACCGGGGAGCTGTTTTTT
-	TRBJ2-3	TRBD2	TRBV24-1	CATSEERETFSSTDTQYF	TGTGCCACCAGTGAAGAGCGGGAGACCTTCTCTAGCACAGATACGCAGTATTTT
-	TRBJ1-1	TRBD1	TRBV28	CASSLDRDTEAFF	TGTGCCAGCAGTTTAGACAGGGACACTGAAGCTTTCTTT
-	TRBJ1-2	TRBD1	TRBV2	CASRAIYGQGTNYGYTF	TGTGCCAGCAGGGCAATCTACGGACAGGGGACTAACTATGGCTACACCTTC
-	TRBJ2-7	-	TRBV9	CASSVGQYYEQYF	TGTGCCAGCAGCGTAGGACAGTACTACGAGCAGTACTTC
-	TRBJ1-6	-	TRBV19	CASSSGQGNSPLHF	TGTGCCAGTAGTAGTGGGCAGGGAAATTCACCCCTCCACTTT
few	TRBJ1-1	-	TRBV27	CASSLYSGSGTEAFF	TGTGCCAGCAGTTTATACTCAGGGTCTGGGACTGAAGCTTTCTTT
-	TRBJ1-1	-	TRBV5-1	CASSIGQSRSREAFF	TGCGCCAGCAGCATAGGACAGAGCCGTTCCAGGGAAGCTTTCTTT
-	TRBJ1-4	-	TRBV28	CASSQGSEKLFF	TGTGCCAGCAGTCAGGGGAGTGAAAAACTGTTTTTT
-	TRBJ2-3	-	TRBV11-2	CASSPVPDTQYF	TGTGCCAGCAGCCCCGTCCCAGATACGCAGTATTTT
-	TRBJ1-5	-	TRBV4-1	CASSQWGRARGSNQPQHF	TGCGCCAGCAGCCAATGGGGGCGGGCAAGAGGGAGCAATCAGCCCCAGCATTTT
once	TRBJ1-1	-	TRBV7-9	CASSYSGVGTEAFF	TGTGCCAGCAGCTACTCAGGGGTGGGCACTGAAGCTTTCTTT
once	TRBJ2-3	-	TRBV11-1	CASSLGEEGRWDTQYF	TGTGCCAGCAGCTTAGGGGAAGAGGGGCGCTGGGATACGCAGTATTTT
-	TRBJ1-2	-	TRBV10-1	CASSLDRYYGYTF	TGCGCCAGCAGCCTTGACAGATACTATGGCTACACCTTC
-	TRBJ1-2	TRBD1	TRBV5-1	CASSQGQAGGYTF	TGCGCCAGCAGCCAGGGACAGGCGGGCGGCTACACCTTC
few	TRBJ2-1	TRBD1	TRBV5-1	CASSLGQGAYNEQFF	TGCGCCAGCAGCTTGGGACAGGGGGCCTACAATGAGCAGTTCTTC
-	TRBJ2-7	-	TRBV3-1/TRBV3-2	CASSLPSSSYEQYF	TGTGCCAGCAGCCTACCATCATCGTCCTACGAGCAGTACTTC